Reported below is one TCR beta chain. Its antigen is as yet unknown. Pools of viral peptides were used by the ViraFEST assay to expand antigen-specific CD4+ T cells ahead of sequencing. The culture ran for around nine days before CD4+ T cells were isolated. No vaccinee had earlier SARS-CoV-2 infection, and nucleocapsid antibodies were negative. These data originate in a study of vaccination effects on CD4 cells after COVID-19. Sequenced by immunoSEQ multiplex PCR; TCRdb stores in-frame clones only, minus some. Counted here are 25,000 or so clones, around 71% occurring once; the ten biggest clones make up 9.5% to 15%. Germline CDR1 and CDR2: MGHDK and SYGVNS. This CDR3 comprises 11 residues. V gave up 9 bases and J gave up 2 bases, with 7 bases separating them.

The sequencing used CD4+ T cells from PBMCs cultured with HCoV-OC43 spike peptides, collected before COVID-19 vaccination. Subset specified: HCoV-OC43 spike overlapping peptide pool stimulation. The sequence derives from a human donor who received a COVID-19 vaccine. The rearrangement links TRBV25-1 to TRBJ1-1, with D unresolved. CDR3 nucleotide sequence: TGTGCCAGTTCAACAAACACTGAAGCTTTCTTT. It yields the protein CASSTNTEAFF.